The clone carrying this T cell receptor (beta chain) was observed a handful of times. Primers included in the PCR were 60 Vbeta and 13 Jbeta primers. Using immunoSEQ multiplex PCR, the repertoire was profiled, and TCRdb retains in-frame clones only, with some absent. The sample yields more than 200,000 clones, approximately 79% seen once. These data come from a study of cytomegalovirus exposure and HLA in healthy donors. This CDR3 is built from 20 residues. V was clipped by 4 bases and J by 5 bases; unmatched bases: 24. Germline V lookup: CDR1 SQVTM, CDR2 ANQGSEA. This chain connects TRBV29-1 to TRBJ2-1; 9 bases line up with TRBD2. The material sequenced was PBMCs. The source of this sequence is a man younger than 30 in good health and CMV-seronegative. The chain's CDR3 is CSVGLAGGWGGVGVDNEQFF. For the CDR3, the DNA is TGCAGCGTTGGGCTGGCGGGAGGGTGGGGGGGTGTCGGGGTAGACAATGAGCAGTTCTTC.